The rows below give T cell receptor beta chains drawn from one sample of a study of blood T cell repertoires in COVID-19. The table came from immunoSEQ multiplex PCR; TCRdb's copy has only in-frame clones and leaves some out. The table includes around 200,000 clones, about 83% detected once. Sequencing was carried out using peripheral blood. These receptor sequences come from a man over 45 with active or convalescent COVID-19. CDR3s include the opening cysteine and the closing phenylalanine or tryptophan. Each record gives: clone size, V gene, D gene, J gene, CDR3 protein, CDR3 DNA. D genes are given only for firm matches. Not all rows give a size; the values are once, few, many and, for expanded clones, a class.

NA	TRBV27	TRBD2	TRBJ2-1	CASSPRRGGSGGVIEQFF	TGTGCCAGCAGTCCCCGCCGCGGGGGTAGCGGGGGCGTTATTGAGCAGTTCTTC
few	TRBV3-1/TRBV3-2	NA	TRBJ2-2	CASSQGGETGELFF	TGTGCCAGCAGCCAAGGGGGGGAAACCGGGGAGCTGTTTTTT
many	TRBV5-1	TRBD1	TRBJ2-7	CASSLPGQGLLDYEQYF	TGCGCCAGCAGCTTACCGGGACAGGGACTCCTTGACTACGAGCAGTACTTC
NA	TRBV30	TRBD1	TRBJ1-6	CAWRAYTGDFSYNSPLHF	TGTGCCTGGAGGGCCTACACAGGGGACTTCTCCTATAATTCACCCCTCCACTTT
NA	TRBV9	TRBD1	TRBJ1-5	CASSPGQGASNQPQHF	TGTGCCAGCAGCCCGGGACAGGGGGCGAGCAATCAGCCCCAGCATTTT
once	TRBV4-2	TRBD2	TRBJ2-7	CASSQEGGRGNEQYF	TGTGCCAGCAGCCAAGAGGGCGGGAGGGGGAACGAGCAGTACTTC
NA	TRBV9	NA	TRBJ1-4	CASSPLADSLDEKLFF	TGTGCCAGCAGCCCCCTCGCGGACAGCTTGGATGAAAAACTGTTTTTT
NA	TRBV6-2/TRBV6-3	TRBD2	TRBJ2-3	CASSPDLGLAGGRASTDTQYF	TGTGCCAGCAGCCCCGACCTTGGACTAGCGGGGGGCCGTGCTAGCACAGATACGCAGTATTTT
NA	TRBV5-4	TRBD1	TRBJ1-2	CASSPDRGHYGYTF	TGTGCCAGCAGCCCAGACAGGGGTCACTATGGCTACACCTTC
NA	TRBV5-6	TRBD2	TRBJ2-7	CASSPLEAGGPQSIYEQYF	TGTGCCAGCAGCCCCCTCGAAGCGGGGGGCCCGCAATCGATATACGAGCAGTACTTC
few	TRBV4-1	TRBD2	TRBJ2-5	CASSQLLLAGGPEETQYF	TGCGCCAGCAGCCAACTATTACTAGCGGGGGGGCCTGAAGAGACCCAGTACTTC
NA	TRBV6-5	TRBD2	TRBJ2-7	CASSRPGGGEQYF	TGTGCCAGCAGCCGCCCGGGGGGTGGCGAGCAGTACTTC
NA	TRBV19	NA	TRBJ1-2	CASSLRGDYYGYTF	TGTGCCAGTAGTCTCCGCGGGGATTACTATGGCTACACCTTC
NA	TRBV6-5	TRBD1	TRBJ1-4	CASSYLGTGFNEKLFF	TGTGCCAGCAGTTACTTGGGGACAGGGTTTAATGAAAAACTGTTTTTT
NA	TRBV6-6	NA	TRBJ1-1	CASSYAGAKAFF	TGTGCCAGCAGTTACGCAGGGGCCAAAGCTTTCTTT
NA	TRBV3-1/TRBV3-2	NA	TRBJ2-7	CASSLGTSRYEQYF	TGTGCCAGCAGCCTTGGGACAAGCAGATACGAGCAGTACTTC
few	TRBV30	NA	TRBJ2-1	CAWSYFGGQDNEQFF	TGTGCCTGGAGTTACTTCGGCGGCCAAGACAATGAGCAGTTCTTC
NA	TRBV6-6	TRBD1	TRBJ2-2	CASSPGGATGDTGELFF	TGTGCCAGCAGTCCCGGTGGGGCGACAGGGGACACCGGGGAGCTGTTTTTT
NA	TRBV19	TRBD1	TRBJ2-1	CASSTGQGIFFF	TGTGCCAGTAGTACGGGACAGGGGATTTTTTTCTTC
NA	TRBV9	NA	TRBJ2-3	CASSVYSGETDTQYF	TGTGCCAGCAGCGTATATTCTGGGGAGACAGATACGCAGTATTTT
NA	TRBV6-1	NA	TRBJ1-2	CASSEWSYGYTF	TGTGCCAGCAGTGAATGGAGCTATGGCTACACCTTC
NA	TRBV5-1	NA	TRBJ2-7	CASSLAPLGAYEQYF	TGCGCCAGCAGCTTGGCACCCCTTGGGGCGTACGAGCAGTACTTC
NA	TRBV30	TRBD1	TRBJ1-4	CASAGQGSANEKLFF	TGTGCCTCCGCGGGACAGGGGTCAGCTAATGAAAAACTGTTTTTT
NA	TRBV15	NA	TRBJ1-1	CATSRDRGSTEAFF	TGTGCCACCAGCAGAGACAGGGGAAGCACTGAAGCTTTCTTT
NA	TRBV19	TRBD1	TRBJ1-5	CASSSETGNQPQHF	TGTGCCAGTAGTAGTGAGACAGGGAATCAGCCCCAGCATTTT
NA	TRBV7-2	TRBD2	TRBJ2-3	CASSLVAGGADTQYF	TGTGCCAGCAGCTTAGTGGCGGGGGGCGCAGATACGCAGTATTTT
NA	TRBV20-1	NA	TRBJ2-3	CSALHADTQYF	TGCAGTGCCCTGCATGCGGATACGCAGTATTTT